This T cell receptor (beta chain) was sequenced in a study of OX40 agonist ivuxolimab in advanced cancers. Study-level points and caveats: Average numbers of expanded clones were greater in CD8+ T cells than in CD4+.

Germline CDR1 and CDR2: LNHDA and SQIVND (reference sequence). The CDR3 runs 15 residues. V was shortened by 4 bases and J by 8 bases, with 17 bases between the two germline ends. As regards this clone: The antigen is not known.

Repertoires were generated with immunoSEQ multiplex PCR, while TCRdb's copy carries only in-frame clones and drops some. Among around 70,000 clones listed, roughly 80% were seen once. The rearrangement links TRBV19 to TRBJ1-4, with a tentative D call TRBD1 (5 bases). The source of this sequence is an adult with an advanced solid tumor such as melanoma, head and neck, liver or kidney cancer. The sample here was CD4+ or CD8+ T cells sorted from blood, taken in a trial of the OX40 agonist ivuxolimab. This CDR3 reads CASSRMAVGAEKLFF. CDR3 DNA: TGTGCCAGTAGTAGAATGGCGGTCGGGGCAGAAAAACTGTTTTTT.